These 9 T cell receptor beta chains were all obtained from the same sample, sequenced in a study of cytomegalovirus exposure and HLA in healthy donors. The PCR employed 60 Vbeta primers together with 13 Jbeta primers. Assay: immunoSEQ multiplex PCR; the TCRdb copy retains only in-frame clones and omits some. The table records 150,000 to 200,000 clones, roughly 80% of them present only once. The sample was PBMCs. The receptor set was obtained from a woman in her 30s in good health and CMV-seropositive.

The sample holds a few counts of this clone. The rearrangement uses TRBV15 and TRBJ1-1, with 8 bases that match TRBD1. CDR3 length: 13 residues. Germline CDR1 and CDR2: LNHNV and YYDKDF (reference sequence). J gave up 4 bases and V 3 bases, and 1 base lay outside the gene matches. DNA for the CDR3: TGTGCCACCAGCAGGGACAGGGCCACTGAAGCTTTCTTT. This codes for CATSRDRATEAFF.

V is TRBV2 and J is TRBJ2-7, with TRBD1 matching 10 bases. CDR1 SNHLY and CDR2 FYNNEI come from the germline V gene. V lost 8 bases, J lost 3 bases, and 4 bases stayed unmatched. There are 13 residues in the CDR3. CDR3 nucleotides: TGTGCCAGCGGGACAGGGGCTGTCTACGAGCAGTACTTC. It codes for CASGTGAVYEQYF.

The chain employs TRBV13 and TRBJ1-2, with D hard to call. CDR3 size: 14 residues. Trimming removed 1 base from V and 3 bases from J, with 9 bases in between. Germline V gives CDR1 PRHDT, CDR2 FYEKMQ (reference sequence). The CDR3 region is CASSLAEGYYGYTF. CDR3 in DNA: TGTGCCAGCAGCTTAGCGGAGGGCTACTATGGCTACACCTTC.

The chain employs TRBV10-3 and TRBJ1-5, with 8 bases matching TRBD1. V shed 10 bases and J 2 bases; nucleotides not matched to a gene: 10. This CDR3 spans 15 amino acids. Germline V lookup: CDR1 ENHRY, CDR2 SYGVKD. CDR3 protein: CATMDSGGGNQPQHF. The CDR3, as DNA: TGTGCCACGATGGACTCAGGGGGCGGCAATCAGCCCCAGCATTTT.

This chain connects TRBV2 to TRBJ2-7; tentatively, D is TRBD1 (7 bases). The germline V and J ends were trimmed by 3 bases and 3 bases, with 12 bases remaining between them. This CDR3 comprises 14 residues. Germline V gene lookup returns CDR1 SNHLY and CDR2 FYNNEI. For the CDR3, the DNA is TGTGCCAGCAGTGAGGCAGGGGGGTACTACGAGCAGTACTTC. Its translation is CASSEAGGYYEQYF.

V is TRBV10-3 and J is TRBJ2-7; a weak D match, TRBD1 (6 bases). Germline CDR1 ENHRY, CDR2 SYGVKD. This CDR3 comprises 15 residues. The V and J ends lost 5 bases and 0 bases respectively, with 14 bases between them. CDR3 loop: CAISLTGASSYEQYF. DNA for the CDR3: TGTGCCATCAGTTTGACAGGAGCCAGCTCCTACGAGCAGTACTTC.

Written as DNA, the CDR3 is TGTGCCAGCAGCTTAGTGGTCTGGGGCGAAGCTTTCTTT. Protein sequence: CASSLVVWGEAFF. This rearrangement joins TRBV7-2 to TRBJ1-1, with a possible D match to TRBD1 (5 bases). V dropped 1 base and J dropped 8 bases, with 11 bases sitting between them. CDR3 length: 13 residues. Germline CDR1 and CDR2: SGHTA and FQGNSA. Complete variable domain (other parts from reference TRBV7-2 and TRBJ1-1): GAGVSQSPSNKVTEKGKDVELRCDPISGHTALYWYRQSLGQGLEFLIYFQGNSAPDKSGLPSDRFSAERTGGSVSTLTIQRTQQEDSAVYLCASSLVVWGEAFFGQGTRLTVV.

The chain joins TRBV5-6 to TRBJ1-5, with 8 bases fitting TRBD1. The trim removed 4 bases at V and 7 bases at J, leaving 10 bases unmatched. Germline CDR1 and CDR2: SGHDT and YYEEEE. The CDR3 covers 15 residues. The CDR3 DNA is TGTGCCAGCAGCACTCTGGACAGGGCGGAACAGCCCCAGCATTTT. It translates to CASSTLDRAEQPQHF.

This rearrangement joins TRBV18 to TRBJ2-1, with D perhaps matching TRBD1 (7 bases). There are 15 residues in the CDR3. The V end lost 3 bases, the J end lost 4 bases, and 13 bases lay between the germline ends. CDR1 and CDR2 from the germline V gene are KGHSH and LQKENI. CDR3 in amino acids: CASSPTGRSYNEQFF. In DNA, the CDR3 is TGTGCCAGCTCACCGACAGGGAGGTCGTACAATGAGCAGTTCTTC.